Included here is one TCR beta chain sequence, with context. The antigen is undetermined. This CDR3 has 15 residues. Trimming took off 4 bases at V and 4 bases at J, with 17 bases between the two ends. CDR1 is SGHDN, CDR2 FVKESK, per germline. Time point given: week 47, end of study. Each dose of the vaccine consisted of 300 ug of mutant IDH1 20-mer peptide, with topical imiquimod. Assay: immunoSEQ multiplex PCR; the TCRdb copy retains only in-frame clones and omits some. Found here are roughly 56,000 clones, over 70% of them singletons; the top ten hold around 5%. This sample was included in a study of a mutant IDH1 vaccine in newly diagnosed glioma.

J is TRBJ2-7 and V is TRBV14; perhaps TRBD1 as D (5 bases). This specimen consisted of PBMCs, obtained from a glioma patient whose treatment included an IDH1 peptide vaccine. This TCR came from a man aged 50 or older with glioma. The CDR3 spells CASSRESSGFYEQYF. The DNA of the CDR3 is TGTGCCAGCAGCCGAGAGAGTTCAGGGTTTTACGAGCAGTACTTC. Full variable domain (outside the CDR3, taken from reference TRBV14 and TRBJ2-7): EAGVTQFPSHSVIEKGQTVTLRCDPISGHDNLYWYRRVMGKEIKFLLHFVKESKQDESGMPNNRFLAERTGGTYSTLKVQPAELEDSGVYFCASSRESSGFYEQYFGPGTRLTVT.